In its sample, the clone carrying this T cell receptor beta chain was seen a few times. Its antigen is undetermined. This CDR3 is 16 amino acids long. V lost 5 bases and J 7 bases, leaving 20 bases between the germline ends. CDR1 and CDR2 from the germline V gene are SGHAT and FQNNGV. The data were obtained in a study of response to subunit inactivated influenza vaccine. Findings and limits, study-wide: There was a suggestion from the authors that each seasonal influenza vaccination recruits few new T cells.

MiXCR, applied by TCRdb to the RT-PCR reads, yields one record per CDR3 protein. The data contain about 520,000 distinct CDR3 sequences, approximately 7.8% of them singletons. The sample in question was PBMCs from blood, obtained roughly 24 months after vaccination. The rearrangement uses TRBV11-2 and TRBJ1-4; D call uncertain. This clonotype was obtained from a man in his fifties or sixties who received an inactivated influenza vaccine. The CDR3 is CASSPLGGYNGEKLFF. DNA of the CDR3: TGTGCCAGCAGCCCGCTTGGAGGTTATAATGGTGAAAAACTGTTTTTT.